Shown below are 5 T cell receptor beta chains from a single sample sequenced in a study of regulatory T cells in long-lasting Graves disease. CDR3-region Arm-PCR and iRepertoire HTBI primers produced the TCR beta libraries. Via MiXCR, TCRdb re-called the multiplex PCR reads, giving one row per CDR3 protein. This table holds about 470,000 distinct CDR3 sequences, about 20% found once. The time point: persistent/refractory GD, antithyroid drugs over 5 years with positive TRAb. Making the TCR library involved RNA that had been extracted from PBMCs. Sample: peripheral blood mononuclear cells (PBMCs), taken when the disease was refractory, from a patient treated with antithyroid drugs. The source is a female donor with Graves disease.

This clonotype was counted at least ten times. V is TRBV3-1 and J is TRBJ2-5; 9 nucleotides align to TRBD1. The CDR3 has 13 amino acids. The V segment lost 2 bases and the J segment 5 bases; nucleotides outside the gene matches: 0. Germline CDR1 and CDR2: LGHDT and YNNKEL (reference sequence). This chain's CDR3 is CASSQTGGETQYF. DNA of the CDR3: TGTGCCAGCAGCCAAACAGGGGGCGAGACCCAGTACTTC.

The CDR3 loop reads CSVVVGATGELFF. CDR3 sequence (DNA): TGCAGCGTTGTAGTCGGGGCCACCGGGGAGCTGTTTTTT. The V and J genes are TRBV29-1 and TRBJ2-2; D possibly matches TRBD1 or TRBD2 (5 bases each). Trimming removed 4 bases at V and 4 bases at J, with 10 bases between. CDR1 and CDR2 (germline): SQVTM, ANQGSEA. The CDR3 runs to 13 residues.

This clonotype was seen at least ten times. The rearrangement links TRBV20-1 to TRBJ2-7, with D maybe TRBD1 (5 bases). The V gene's germline CDR1 is DFQATT and CDR2 SNEGSKA (reference sequence). The V and J ends lost 1 base and 2 bases respectively, with 12 bases between them. The CDR3 covers 14 residues. The CDR3 is CSARGYRQTYEQYF. As DNA, the CDR3 is TGCAGTGCTAGAGGCTACAGGCAAACCTACGAGCAGTACTTC.

This clonotype was seen ten or more times. The V and J genes are TRBV20-1 and TRBJ2-5, with D possibly TRBD2 on 6 matching bases. This CDR3 has 14 residues. V shed 5 bases and J shed 4 bases, with 17 bases lying between them. CDR1 and CDR2 from the germline V gene are DFQATT and SNEGSKA (reference sequence). This CDR3 is CSALGGEEGETQYF. CDR3 DNA sequence: TGCAGTGCTTTAGGTGGGGAGGAGGGAGAGACCCAGTACTTC.

This clonotype was detected only a few times. J is TRBJ1-6 and V is TRBV13, with a possible D match to TRBD1 (5 bases). V was cut by 5 bases and J by 7 bases, with 9 bases left in between. Germline CDR1 PRHDT, CDR2 FYEKMQ (reference sequence). The CDR3 is 13 amino acids. Here the CDR3 DNA reads TGTGCCAGCAGCCGTCGACAGAATTCACCCCTCCACTTT. The encoded protein is CASSRRQNSPLHF.